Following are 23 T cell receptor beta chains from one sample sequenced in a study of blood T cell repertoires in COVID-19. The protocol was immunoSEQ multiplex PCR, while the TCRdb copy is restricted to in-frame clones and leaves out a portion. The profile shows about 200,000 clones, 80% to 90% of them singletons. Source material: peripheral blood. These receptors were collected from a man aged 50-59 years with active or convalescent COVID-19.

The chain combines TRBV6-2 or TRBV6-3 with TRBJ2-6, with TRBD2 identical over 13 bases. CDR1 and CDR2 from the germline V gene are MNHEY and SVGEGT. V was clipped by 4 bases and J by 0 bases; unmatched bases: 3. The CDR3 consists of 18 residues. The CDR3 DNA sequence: TGTGCCAGCAGTTTCCGGACTAGCGGGAGCTCTGGGGCCAACGTCCTGACTTTC. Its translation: CASSFRTSGSSGANVLTF.

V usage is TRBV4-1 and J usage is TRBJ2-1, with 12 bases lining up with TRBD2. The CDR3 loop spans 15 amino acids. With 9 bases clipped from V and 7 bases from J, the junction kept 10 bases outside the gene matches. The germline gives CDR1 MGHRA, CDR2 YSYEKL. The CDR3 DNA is TGCGCCAGTCGCCTCCTAGCGGGGGGGCTTAATGAGCAGTTCTTC. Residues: CASRLLAGGLNEQFF.

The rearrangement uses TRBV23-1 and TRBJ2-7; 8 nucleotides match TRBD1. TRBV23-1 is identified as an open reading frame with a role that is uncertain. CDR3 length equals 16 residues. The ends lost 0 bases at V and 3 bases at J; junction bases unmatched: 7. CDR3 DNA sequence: TGCGCCAGCAGTCAATCACGACAGGGGTCATGCTACGAGCAGTACGTC. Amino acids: CASSQSRQGSCYEQYV.

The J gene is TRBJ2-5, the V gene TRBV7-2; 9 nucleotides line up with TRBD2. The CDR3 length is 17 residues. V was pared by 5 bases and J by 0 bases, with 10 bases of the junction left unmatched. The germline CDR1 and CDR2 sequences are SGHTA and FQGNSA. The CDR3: CASSNWGASGDQETQYF. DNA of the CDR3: TGTGCCAGCAGCAATTGGGGGGCTAGCGGGGACCAAGAGACCCAGTACTTC. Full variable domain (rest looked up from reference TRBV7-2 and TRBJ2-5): GAGVSQSPSNKVTEKGKDVELRCDPISGHTALYWYRQSLGQGLEFLIYFQGNSAPDKSGLPSDRFSAERTGGSVSTLTIQRTQQEDSAVYLCASSNWGASGDQETQYFGPGTRLLVL.

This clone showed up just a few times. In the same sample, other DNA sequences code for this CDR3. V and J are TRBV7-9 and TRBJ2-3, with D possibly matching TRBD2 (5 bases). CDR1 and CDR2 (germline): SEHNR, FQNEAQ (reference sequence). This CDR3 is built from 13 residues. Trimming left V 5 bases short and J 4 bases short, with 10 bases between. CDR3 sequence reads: CASSPRGPDTQYF. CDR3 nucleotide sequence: TGTGCCAGCAGCCCTCGCGGGCCAGATACGCAGTATTTT.

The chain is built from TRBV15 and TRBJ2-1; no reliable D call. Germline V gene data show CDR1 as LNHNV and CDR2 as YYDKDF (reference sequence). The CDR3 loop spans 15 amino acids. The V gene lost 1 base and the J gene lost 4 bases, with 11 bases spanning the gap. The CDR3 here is CATSRVYSAYNEQFF. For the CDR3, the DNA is TGTGCCACCAGCAGAGTTTACTCCGCGTACAATGAGCAGTTCTTC. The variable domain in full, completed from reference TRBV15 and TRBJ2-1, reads DAMVIQNPRYQVTQFGKPVTLSCSQTLNHNVMYWYQQKSSQAPKLLFHYYDKDFNNEADTPDNFQSRRPNTSFCFLDIRSPGLGDTAMYLCATSRVYSAYNEQFFGPGTRLTVL.

CDR3 nucleotide sequence: TGTGCCAGCAGCCTTCAGGGTGGTGAAAAACTGTTTTTT. This sequence encodes CASSLQGGEKLFF. This chain connects TRBV3-1 (or the pseudogene TRBV3-2) to TRBJ1-4, with D possibly being TRBD1 (5 bases). Germline V gene data show CDR1 as LGHDT and CDR2 as YNNKEL (reference sequence). This CDR3 has 13 residues. Trimming removed 4 bases from V and 7 bases from J, with 10 bases in between.

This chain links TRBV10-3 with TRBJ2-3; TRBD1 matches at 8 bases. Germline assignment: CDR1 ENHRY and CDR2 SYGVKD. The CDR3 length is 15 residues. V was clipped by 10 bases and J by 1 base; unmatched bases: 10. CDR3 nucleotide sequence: TGTGCCACGAGACCCCCGGGACAGGGCACAGATACGCAGTATTTT. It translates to CATRPPGQGTDTQYF.

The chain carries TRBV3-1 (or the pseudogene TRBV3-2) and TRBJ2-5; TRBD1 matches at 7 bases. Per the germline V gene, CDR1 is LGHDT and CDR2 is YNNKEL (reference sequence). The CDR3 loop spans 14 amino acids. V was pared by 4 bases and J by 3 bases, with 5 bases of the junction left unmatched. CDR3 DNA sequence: TGTGCCAGCAGCCTAAGGCAGGGGGAAGAGACCCAGTACTTC. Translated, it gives CASSLRQGEETQYF.

CDR3 in amino acids: CASTRFQGRTGELFF. CDR3 nucleotides: TGTGCCAGCACAAGGTTCCAGGGAAGGACCGGGGAGCTGTTTTTT. V usage is TRBV18 and J usage is TRBJ2-2; TRBD1 might be the D (5 bases). Trimming cost V 8 bases and J 5 bases, with 18 bases left between them. Germline V gene lookup returns CDR1 KGHSH and CDR2 LQKENI. The CDR3 has 15 residues.

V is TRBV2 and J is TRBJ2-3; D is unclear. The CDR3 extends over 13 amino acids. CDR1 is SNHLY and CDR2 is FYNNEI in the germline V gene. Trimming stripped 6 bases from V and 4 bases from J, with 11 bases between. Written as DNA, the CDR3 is TGTGCCAGCAGGGCAGGTTCGGCAGATACGCAGTATTTT. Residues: CASRAGSADTQYF.

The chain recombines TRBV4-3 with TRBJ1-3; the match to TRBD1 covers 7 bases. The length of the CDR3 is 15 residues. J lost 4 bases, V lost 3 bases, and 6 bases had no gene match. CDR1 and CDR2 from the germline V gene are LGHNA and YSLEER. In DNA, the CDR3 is TGCGCCAGCAGCCAGACACAGGGGTGGGGAAACACCATATATTTT. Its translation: CASSQTQGWGNTIYF.

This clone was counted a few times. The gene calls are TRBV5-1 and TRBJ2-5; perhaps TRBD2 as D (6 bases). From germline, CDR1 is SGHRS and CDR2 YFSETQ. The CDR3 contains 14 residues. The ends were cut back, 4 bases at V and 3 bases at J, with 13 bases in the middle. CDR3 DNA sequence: TGCGCCAGCAGCGGCGGGACTTCAGAAGAGACCCAGTACTTC. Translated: CASSGGTSEETQYF.

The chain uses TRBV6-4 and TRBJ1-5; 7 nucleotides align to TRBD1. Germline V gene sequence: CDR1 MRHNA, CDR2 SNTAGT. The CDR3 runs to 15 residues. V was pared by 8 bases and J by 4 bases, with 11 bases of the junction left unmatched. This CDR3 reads CASQKGSQGNQPQHF. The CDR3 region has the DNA TGTGCCAGCCAAAAGGGGTCACAGGGGAATCAGCCCCAGCATTTT.

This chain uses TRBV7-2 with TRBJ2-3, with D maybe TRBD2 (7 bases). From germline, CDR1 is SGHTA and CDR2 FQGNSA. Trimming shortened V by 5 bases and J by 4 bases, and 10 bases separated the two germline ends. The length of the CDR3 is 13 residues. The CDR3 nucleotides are TGTGCCAGCAGCAGGGAGGGGGCAGATACGCAGTATTTT. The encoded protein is CASSREGADTQYF.

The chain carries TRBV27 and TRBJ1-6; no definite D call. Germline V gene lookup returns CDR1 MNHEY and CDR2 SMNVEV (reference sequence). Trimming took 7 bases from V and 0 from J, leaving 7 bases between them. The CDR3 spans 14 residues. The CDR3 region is CASKASSYNSPLHF. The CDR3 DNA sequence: TGTGCCAGCAAAGCGAGCTCCTATAATTCACCCCTCCACTTT.

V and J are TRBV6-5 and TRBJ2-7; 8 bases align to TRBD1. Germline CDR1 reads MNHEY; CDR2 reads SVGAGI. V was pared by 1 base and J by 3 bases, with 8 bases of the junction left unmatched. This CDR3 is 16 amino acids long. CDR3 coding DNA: TGTGCCAGCAGTTACTGGGGACAGGCCAAAAACTACGAGCAGTACTTC. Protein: CASSYWGQAKNYEQYF.

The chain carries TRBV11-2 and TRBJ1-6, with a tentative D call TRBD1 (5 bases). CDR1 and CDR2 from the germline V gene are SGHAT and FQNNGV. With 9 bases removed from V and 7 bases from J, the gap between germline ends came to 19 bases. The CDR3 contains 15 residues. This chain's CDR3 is CASSTIKGRNSPLHF. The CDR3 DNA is TGTGCCAGTAGTACTATTAAGGGGCGAAATTCACCCCTCCACTTT.

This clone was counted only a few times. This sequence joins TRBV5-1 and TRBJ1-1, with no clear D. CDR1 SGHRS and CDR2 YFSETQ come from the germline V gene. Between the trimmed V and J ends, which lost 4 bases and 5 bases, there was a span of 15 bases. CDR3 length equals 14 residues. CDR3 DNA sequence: TGCGCCAGCAGCGCAGGACTCGATGGGACTGAAGCTTTCTTT. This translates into CASSAGLDGTEAFF.

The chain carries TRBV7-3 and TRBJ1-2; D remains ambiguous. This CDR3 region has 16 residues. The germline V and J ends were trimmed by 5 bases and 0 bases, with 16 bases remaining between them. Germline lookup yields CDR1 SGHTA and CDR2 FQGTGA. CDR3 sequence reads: CASSTNQAPTNYGYTF. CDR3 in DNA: TGTGCCAGCAGCACCAACCAGGCCCCTACTAACTATGGCTACACCTTC.

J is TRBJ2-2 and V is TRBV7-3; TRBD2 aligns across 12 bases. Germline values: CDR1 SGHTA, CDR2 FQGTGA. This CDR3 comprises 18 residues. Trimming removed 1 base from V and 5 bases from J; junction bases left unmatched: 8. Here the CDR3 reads CASSLSLAGGLETGELFF. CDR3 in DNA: TGTGCCAGCAGCTTAAGTCTAGCGGGAGGGCTCGAGACCGGGGAGCTGTTTTTT.

As DNA, the CDR3 is TGTGCCAGCAGCTTGGGGGGACAGATAAGCAATCAGCCCCAGCATTTT. Its translation is CASSLGGQISNQPQHF. The V call is TRBV5-5, the J call TRBJ1-5; 7 nucleotides agree with TRBD1. The CDR3 consists of 16 residues. The trim removed 0 bases at V and 1 base at J, leaving 4 bases unmatched. CDR1 is SGHKS, CDR2 YYEKEE, per germline (reference sequence).

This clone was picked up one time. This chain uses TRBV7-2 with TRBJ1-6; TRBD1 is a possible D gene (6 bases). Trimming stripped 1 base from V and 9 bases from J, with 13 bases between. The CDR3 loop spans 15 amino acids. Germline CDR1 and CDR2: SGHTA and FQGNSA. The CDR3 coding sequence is TGTGCCAGCAGCTTAGAAGGGGGTTTTAGTTCACCCCTCCACTTT. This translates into CASSLEGGFSSPLHF.